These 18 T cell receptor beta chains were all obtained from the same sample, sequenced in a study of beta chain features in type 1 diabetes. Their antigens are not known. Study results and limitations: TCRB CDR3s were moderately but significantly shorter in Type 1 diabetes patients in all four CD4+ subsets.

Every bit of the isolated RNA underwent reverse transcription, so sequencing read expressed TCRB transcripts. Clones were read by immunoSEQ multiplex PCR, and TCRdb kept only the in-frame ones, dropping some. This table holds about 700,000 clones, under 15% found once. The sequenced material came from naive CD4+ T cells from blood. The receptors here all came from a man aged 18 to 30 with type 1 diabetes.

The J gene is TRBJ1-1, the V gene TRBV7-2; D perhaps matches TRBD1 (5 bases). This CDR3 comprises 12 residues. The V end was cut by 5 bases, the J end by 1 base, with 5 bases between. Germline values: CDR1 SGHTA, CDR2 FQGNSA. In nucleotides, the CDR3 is TGTGCCAGCAGCGGGGGGAACACTGAAGCTTTCTTT. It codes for CASSGGNTEAFF.

The CDR3: CASSSSGMSYEQYF. CDR3 DNA: TGTGCCAGCAGTTCCTCCGGGATGTCCTACGAGCAGTACTTC. The chain links TRBV6-5 to TRBJ2-7; D is perhaps TRBD2 (5 bases). The length of the CDR3 is 14 residues. V was cut by 4 bases and J by 1 base, with 11 bases left in between. CDR1 is MNHEY and CDR2 is SVGAGI in the germline V gene.

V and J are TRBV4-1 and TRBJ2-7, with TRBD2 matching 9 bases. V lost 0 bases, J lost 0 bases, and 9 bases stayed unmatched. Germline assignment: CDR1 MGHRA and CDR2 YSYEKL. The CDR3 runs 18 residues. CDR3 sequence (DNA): TGCGCCAGCAGCCAAGAATCGCAGCGGGGGGCCCCCTCCTACGAGCAGTACTTC. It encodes CASSQESQRGAPSYEQYF.

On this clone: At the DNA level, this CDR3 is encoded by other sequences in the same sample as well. The CDR3 region has the DNA TGTGCCACCAGCAGAGATCAAGGAGATGGCTACACCTTC. Its translation is CATSRDQGDGYTF. The chain joins TRBV15 to TRBJ1-2; D is undetermined. The CDR3 contains 13 residues. Germline assignment: CDR1 LNHNV and CDR2 YYDKDF (reference sequence). V lost 0 bases and J 6 bases, leaving 8 bases between the germline ends.

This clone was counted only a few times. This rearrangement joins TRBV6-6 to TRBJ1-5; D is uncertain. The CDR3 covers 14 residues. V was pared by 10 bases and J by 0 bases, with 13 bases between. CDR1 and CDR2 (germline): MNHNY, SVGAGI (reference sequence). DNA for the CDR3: TGTGCCACCCTAAGCGAGGGTAGCAATCAGCCCCAGCATTTT. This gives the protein CATLSEGSNQPQHF.

CDR3 nucleotide sequence: TGTGCCTGGAGTGTACAAGGGACAGAGGGGGCCCAGTACTTC. Protein product: CAWSVQGTEGAQYF. The chain combines TRBV30 with TRBJ2-5, with 7 bases aligning to TRBD1. The CDR3 runs to 14 residues. Losses at the gene ends were 0 bases for V and 9 bases for J; bases not matched to a gene: 10. Germline V CDR1 and CDR2: GTSNPN, SVGIG (reference sequence).

As DNA, the CDR3 is TGCGCCAGCAGCCCCAACTCTGGGGCCAACGTCCTGACTTTC. Its protein is CASSPNSGANVLTF. This sequence joins TRBV5-1 and TRBJ2-6, with D uncertain. This CDR3 has 14 residues. Germline V gene data show CDR1 as SGHRS and CDR2 as YFSETQ. Trimming left V 4 bases short and J 0 bases short, with 5 bases between.

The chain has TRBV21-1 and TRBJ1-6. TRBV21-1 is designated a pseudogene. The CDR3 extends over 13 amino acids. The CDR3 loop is CASIERRNSPLHF. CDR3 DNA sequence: TGTGCCAGCATCGAGAGGCGGAATTCACCCCTCCACTTT.

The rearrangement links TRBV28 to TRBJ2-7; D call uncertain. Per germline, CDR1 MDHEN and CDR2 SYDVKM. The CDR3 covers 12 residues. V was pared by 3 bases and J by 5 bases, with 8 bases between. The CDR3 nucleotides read TGTGCCAGCAGTTTTATTACGGACGAGCAGTACTTC. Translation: CASSFITDEQYF.

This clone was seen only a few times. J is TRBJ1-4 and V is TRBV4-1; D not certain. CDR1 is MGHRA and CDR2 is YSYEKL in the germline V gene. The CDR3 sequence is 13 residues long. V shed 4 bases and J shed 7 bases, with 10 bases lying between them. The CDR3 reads CASSRVSFEKLFF. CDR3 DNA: TGCGCCAGCAGCCGGGTATCTTTTGAAAAACTGTTTTTT.

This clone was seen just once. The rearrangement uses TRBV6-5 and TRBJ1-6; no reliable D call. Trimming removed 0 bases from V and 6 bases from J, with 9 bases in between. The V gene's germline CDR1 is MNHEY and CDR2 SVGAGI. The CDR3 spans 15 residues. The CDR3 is CASSYSMQFNSPLHF. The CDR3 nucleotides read TGTGCCAGCAGTTACTCGATGCAGTTTAATTCACCCCTCCACTTT.

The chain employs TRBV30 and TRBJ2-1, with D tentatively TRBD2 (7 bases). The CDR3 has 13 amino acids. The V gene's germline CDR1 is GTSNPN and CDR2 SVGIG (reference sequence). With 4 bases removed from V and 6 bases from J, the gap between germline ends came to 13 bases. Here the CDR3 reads CAWTTGGPNEQFF. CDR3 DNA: TGTGCCTGGACCACGGGGGGCCCCAATGAGCAGTTCTTC. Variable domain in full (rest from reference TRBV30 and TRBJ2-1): SQTIHQWPATLVQPVGSPLSLECTVEGTSNPNLYWYRQAAGRGLQLLFYSVGIGQISSEVPQNLSASRPQDRQFILSSKKLLLSDSGFYLCAWTTGGPNEQFFGPGTRLTVL.

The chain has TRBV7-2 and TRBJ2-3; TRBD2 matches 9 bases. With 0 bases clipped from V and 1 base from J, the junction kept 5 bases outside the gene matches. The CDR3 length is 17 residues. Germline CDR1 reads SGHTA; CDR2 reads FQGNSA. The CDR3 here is CASSLARAGGGTDTQYF. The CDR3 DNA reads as TGTGCCAGCAGCTTAGCGCGAGCGGGGGGAGGCACAGATACGCAGTATTTT.

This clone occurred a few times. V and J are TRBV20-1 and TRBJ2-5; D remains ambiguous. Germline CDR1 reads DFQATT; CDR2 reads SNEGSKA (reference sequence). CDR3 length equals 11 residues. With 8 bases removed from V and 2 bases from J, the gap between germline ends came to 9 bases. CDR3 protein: CSLGGQETQYF. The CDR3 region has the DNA TGCAGTCTCGGCGGTCAAGAGACCCAGTACTTC.

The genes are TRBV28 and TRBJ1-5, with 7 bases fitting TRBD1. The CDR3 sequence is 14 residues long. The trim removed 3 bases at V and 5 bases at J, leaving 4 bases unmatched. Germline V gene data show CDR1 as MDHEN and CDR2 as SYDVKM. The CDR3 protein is CASSLDRWDQPQHF. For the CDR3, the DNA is TGTGCCAGCAGTTTGGACAGGTGGGATCAGCCCCAGCATTTT.

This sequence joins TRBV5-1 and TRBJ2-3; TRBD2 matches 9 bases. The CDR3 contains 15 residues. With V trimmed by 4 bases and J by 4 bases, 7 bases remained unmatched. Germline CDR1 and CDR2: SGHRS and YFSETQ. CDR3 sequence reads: CASSPPAGGPDTQYF. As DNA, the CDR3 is TGCGCCAGCAGCCCCCCGGCGGGGGGGCCAGATACGCAGTATTTT.

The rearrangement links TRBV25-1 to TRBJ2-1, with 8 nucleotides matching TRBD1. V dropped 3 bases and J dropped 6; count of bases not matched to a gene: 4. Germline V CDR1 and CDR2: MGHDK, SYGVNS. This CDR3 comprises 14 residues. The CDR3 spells CASSDDRGSNEQFF. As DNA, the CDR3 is TGTGCCAGCAGTGATGACAGGGGATCCAATGAGCAGTTCTTC. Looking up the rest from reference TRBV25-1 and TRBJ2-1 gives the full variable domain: EADIYQTPRYLVIGTGKKITLECSQTMGHDKMYWYQQDPGMELHLIHYSYGVNSTEKGDLSSESTVSRIRTEHFPLTLESARPSHTSQYLCASSDDRGSNEQFFGPGTRLTVL.

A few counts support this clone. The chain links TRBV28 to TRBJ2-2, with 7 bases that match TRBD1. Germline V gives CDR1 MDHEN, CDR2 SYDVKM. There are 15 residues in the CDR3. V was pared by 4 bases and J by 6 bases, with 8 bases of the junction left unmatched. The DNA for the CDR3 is TGTGCCAGCAGTTCGGCAGGGGGTCAGGCCGGGGAGCTGTTTTTT. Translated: CASSSAGGQAGELFF.